The entry below gives a single T cell receptor beta chain sequence along with its context. Its cognate antigen is unknown. This entry belongs to a study of shared clonotypes between healthy human individuals. Study-level points and caveats: When naive CD4 clonotypes were compared across a few donors, 4% to 5.5% were shared. Larger estimated richness was generally recorded for naive subsets relative to memory subsets.

Trimming left V 2 bases short and J 8 bases short, with 6 bases between. CDR1 is SGHTA, CDR2 FQGNSA, per germline. CDR3 size: 11 residues. It was across several immunoSEQ plates that each subset's genomic DNA was evenly split. Using immunoSEQ multiplex PCR, the repertoire was profiled, and TCRdb retains in-frame clones only, with some absent. This sample has millions of clones, with about 92% found just once. The sequence came from a man in his late teens or twenties in good health. The chain is built from TRBV7-2 and TRBJ1-2; the D is unclear. Sequencing input: naive CD4+ T cells sorted from blood. Specified subset: CD45RA+ positively selected. The CDR3 reads CASSLSEGYTF. The CDR3 nucleotides are TGTGCCAGCAGCTTATCCGAGGGCTACACCTTC.